This TCR beta chain stems from a study of T-cell reconstitution after alpha-beta-depleted transplantation in children. Unique molecular identifiers were incorporated into the prepared TCRbeta library. TCRdb passed the PCR reads through MiXCR, listing each CDR3 protein once. This sample has about 500,000 distinct CDR3 sequences, with about 33% found just once. Germline V lookup: CDR1 DFQATT, CDR2 SNEGSKA (reference sequence). The CDR3 has 15 amino acids. The V gene lost 5 bases and the J gene lost 4 bases, with 20 bases spanning the gap. Sequences were derived from PBMCs from the stem cell graft donor, sampled from the stem cell graft. The origin of this receptor is a human donor who donated a stem cell graft to a child with aplastic anemia. This sequence joins TRBV20-1 and TRBJ1-2, with D perhaps TRBD1 (6 bases). The CDR3: CSAFPPGGIGYGYTF. The CDR3 bases are TGCAGTGCTTTCCCCCCGGGGGGCATCGGCTATGGCTACACCTTC.